The next 15 T cell receptor beta chains were all read from a single sample in a study of early stage breast cancer tumors. This table comes from immunoSEQ multiplex PCR, and its TCRdb copy is limited to in-frame clones, with some not included. The sample yields some 36,000 clones, roughly 70% seen once. Material for sequencing was blood. All receptors derive from a person between 60 and 69 years old with breast cancer.

The chain joins TRBV7-2 to TRBJ1-5, with a weak D call TRBD1 (5 bases). CDR1 is SGHTA, CDR2 FQGNSA, per germline. V lost 1 base, J lost 9 bases, and 19 bases lay in between. The length of the CDR3 is 16 residues. The CDR3: CASSLEVSGPGRPQHF. The CDR3 nucleotides read TGTGCCAGCAGCTTAGAAGTATCGGGGCCCGGGAGGCCCCAGCATTTT.

This clone was found a few times. This chain uses TRBV5-6 with TRBJ1-1, with a weak D call TRBD1 (5 bases). Trimming took off 5 bases at V and 0 bases at J, with 14 bases between the two ends. Germline-derived CDR1 and CDR2 are SGHDT and YYEEEE. The CDR3 covers 15 residues. CDR3 DNA: TGTGCCAGCAGTTGGCTGCAGGGAATGAACACTGAAGCTTTCTTT. Its protein is CASSWLQGMNTEAFF. The full variable domain, in which reference TRBV5-6 and TRBJ1-1 provide the parts outside the CDR3, is DAGVTQSPTHLIKTRGQQVTLRCSPKSGHDTVSWYQQALGQGPQFIFQYYEEEERQRGNFPDRFSGHQFPNYSSELNVNALLLGDSALYLCASSWLQGMNTEAFFGQGTRLTVV.

The rearrangement uses TRBV10-3 and TRBJ2-1; TRBD2 matches at 10 bases. CDR3 length: 15 residues. The trim removed 6 bases at V and 7 bases at J, leaving 9 bases unmatched. Germline lookup yields CDR1 ENHRY and CDR2 SYGVKD. CDR3 bases: TGTGCCATCAGCATTCTAGCGGGAGATTGGAATGAGCAGTTCTTC. Its protein product is CAISILAGDWNEQFF.

The chain combines TRBV7-9 with TRBJ2-5; D not resolved. Trimming shortened V by 2 bases and J by 1 base, and 8 bases separated the two germline ends. Germline CDR1 is SEHNR and CDR2 is FQNEAQ (reference sequence). The CDR3 is made up of 14 amino acids. The CDR3 loop reads CASSLRWGQETQYF. For the CDR3, the DNA is TGTGCCAGCAGCTTACGGTGGGGCCAAGAGACCCAGTACTTC.

J is TRBJ2-1 and V is TRBV5-1, with TRBD2 matching over 10 bases. Germline V gene data show CDR1 as SGHRS and CDR2 as YFSETQ. The J segment lost 7 bases and the V segment lost 6 bases, leaving 7 bases of the junction unmatched. The CDR3 length is 14 residues. The CDR3 here is CASTAAGLANEQFF. CDR3 nucleotides: TGCGCCAGCACCGCCGCGGGACTAGCGAATGAGCAGTTCTTC.

The rearrangement joins TRBV15 to TRBJ1-5; D ambiguous. CDR1 and CDR2 from the germline V gene are LNHNV and YYDKDF (reference sequence). The CDR3 is 11 residues long. Trimming removed 0 bases from V and 6 bases from J, with 0 bases in between. The CDR3 nucleotides are TGTGCCACCAGCAGAGATCAGCCCCAGCATTTT. Translated, it gives CATSRDQPQHF.

This clone was seen more than once but under ten times. The V gene is TRBV6-1, the J gene TRBJ2-6; 8 nucleotides align to TRBD1. Germline-derived CDR1 and CDR2 are MNHNS and SASEGT. The V segment lost 6 bases and the J segment 3 bases; nucleotides outside the gene matches: 1. CDR3 length: 14 residues. The CDR3 sequence is CASSDRGGANVLTF. CDR3 sequence (DNA): TGTGCCAGCAGCGACAGGGGTGGGGCCAACGTCCTGACTTTC.

V is TRBV5-6 and J is TRBJ2-1; D is perhaps TRBD1 (7 bases). The CDR3 extends over 16 amino acids. Germline-derived CDR1 and CDR2 are SGHDT and YYEEEE. V lost 0 bases and J 7 bases, leaving 17 bases between the germline ends. The CDR3 reads CASSLARRGPENEQFF. CDR3 nucleotide sequence: TGTGCCAGCAGCTTGGCCAGGAGGGGGCCGGAGAATGAGCAGTTCTTC.

V gene TRBV19 combines with J gene TRBJ1-1, with 7 bases that match TRBD1. This CDR3 is built from 15 residues. The V and J ends lost 6 bases and 7 bases, in that order; junction bases with no gene match: 14. The germline V gene has CDR1 LNHDA and CDR2 SQIVND (reference sequence). Here the CDR3 DNA reads TGTGCCAGTAGAGCCCCGGGACAGTCCCCCCGTGAAGCTTTCTTT. Translating it yields CASRAPGQSPREAFF.

The rearrangement joins TRBV19 to TRBJ2-5; 8 bases map to TRBD1. The junction had 7 bases not matched to a gene; V was cut back by 3 bases and J by 4 bases. The CDR3 covers 15 residues. Germline V gene data show CDR1 as LNHDA and CDR2 as SQIVND (reference sequence). The CDR3 loop is CASSIPGQGRETQYF. Here the CDR3 DNA reads TGTGCCAGTAGTATCCCCGGACAGGGTCGAGAGACCCAGTACTTC.

The genes are TRBV18 and TRBJ2-3, with 10 bases matching TRBD2. This CDR3 spans 16 amino acids. Trimming cost V 3 bases and J 3 bases; bases outside gene matches: 6. Germline V gives CDR1 KGHSH, CDR2 LQKENI. The CDR3 region has the DNA TGTGCCAGCTCACCCTCAGCGGGGGGGGTGACAGATACGCAGTATTTT. As protein: CASSPSAGGVTDTQYF. The full variable domain, in which reference TRBV18 and TRBJ2-3 provide the parts outside the CDR3, is NAGVMQNPRHLVRRRGQEARLRCSPMKGHSHVYWYRQLPEEGLKFMVYLQKENIIDESGMPKERFSAEFPKEGPSILRIQQVVRGDSAAYFCASSPSAGGVTDTQYFGPGTRLTVL.

This chain connects TRBV6-6 to TRBJ2-1, with TRBD2 matching over 8 bases. Germline V lookup: CDR1 MNHNY, CDR2 SVGAGI (reference sequence). V shed 6 bases, J shed 3 bases, and the junction held 4 bases outside the gene matches. The length of the CDR3 is 14 residues. The CDR3: CASRDSGDYNEQFF. The CDR3 DNA reads as TGTGCCAGCAGAGATAGCGGGGACTACAATGAGCAGTTCTTC.

This chain links TRBV6-1 with TRBJ2-5; D perhaps matches TRBD1 (6 bases). Trimming pared 6 bases from V and 3 bases from J, leaving 14 bases between. Germline CDR1 is MNHNS and CDR2 is SASEGT. The CDR3 is 14 residues long. The CDR3 sequence: CASRRDTMKETQYF. Here the CDR3 DNA reads TGTGCCAGCAGACGGGACACTATGAAAGAGACCCAGTACTTC.

V and J are TRBV5-1 and TRBJ2-1, with 7 bases that match TRBD1. The CDR3 consists of 14 residues. The V and J ends lost 6 bases and 8 bases, in that order; junction bases with no gene match: 11. The germline CDR1 and CDR2 sequences are SGHRS and YFSETQ. Here the CDR3 reads CASTGTGVVDEQFF. For the CDR3, the DNA is TGCGCCAGCACAGGAACAGGGGTTGTGGATGAGCAGTTCTTC.

The chain uses TRBV15 and TRBJ2-7; 7 bases align to TRBD1. Germline assignment: CDR1 LNHNV and CDR2 YYDKDF (reference sequence). This CDR3 contains 16 residues. V was clipped by 1 base and J by 6 bases; unmatched bases: 12. This CDR3 is CATSRGGRQGSREQYF. The CDR3 nucleotides read TGTGCCACCAGCAGAGGTGGGAGACAGGGAAGTCGCGAGCAGTACTTC.